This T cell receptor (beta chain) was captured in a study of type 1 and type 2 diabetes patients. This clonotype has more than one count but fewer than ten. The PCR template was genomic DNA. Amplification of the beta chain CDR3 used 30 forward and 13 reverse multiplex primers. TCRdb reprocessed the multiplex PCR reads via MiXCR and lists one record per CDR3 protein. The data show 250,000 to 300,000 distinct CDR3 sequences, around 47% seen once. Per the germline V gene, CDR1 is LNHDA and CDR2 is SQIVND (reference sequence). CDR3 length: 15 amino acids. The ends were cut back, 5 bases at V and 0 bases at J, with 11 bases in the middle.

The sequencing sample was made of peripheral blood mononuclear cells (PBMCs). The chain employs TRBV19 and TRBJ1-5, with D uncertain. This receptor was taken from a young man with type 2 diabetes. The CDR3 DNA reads TGTGCCAGTAGTCTCCGGGATAATAGCAATCAGCCCCAGCATTTT. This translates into CASSLRDNSNQPQHF. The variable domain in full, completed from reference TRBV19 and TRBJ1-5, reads DGGITQSPKYLFRKEGQNVTLSCEQNLNHDAMYWYRQDPGQGLRLIYYSQIVNDFQKGDIAEGYSVSREKKESFPLTVTSAQKNPTAFYLCASSLRDNSNQPQHFGDGTRLSIL.